This T cell receptor (beta chain) was identified during a study of cytomegalovirus exposure and HLA in healthy donors. Trimming stripped 0 bases from V and 7 bases from J, with 7 bases between. CDR3 length: 13 residues. CDR1 and CDR2 from the germline V gene are KGHSH and LQKENI. The primer mix had 60 Vbeta and 13 Jbeta primers. Libraries were prepared by immunoSEQ multiplex PCR; TCRdb keeps only in-frame clonotypes and omits some of them. Reported are just over 200,000 clones; the ten largest clones contain 1.1%. The source is a girl aged 2 to 10 in good health and CMV-seropositive. The sequencing input was PBMCs. This chain uses TRBV18 with TRBJ1-5; D is unclear. CDR3 loop: CASSPPGGQPQHF. The CDR3 DNA reads TGTGCCAGCTCACCACCCGGCGGACAGCCCCAGCATTTT.